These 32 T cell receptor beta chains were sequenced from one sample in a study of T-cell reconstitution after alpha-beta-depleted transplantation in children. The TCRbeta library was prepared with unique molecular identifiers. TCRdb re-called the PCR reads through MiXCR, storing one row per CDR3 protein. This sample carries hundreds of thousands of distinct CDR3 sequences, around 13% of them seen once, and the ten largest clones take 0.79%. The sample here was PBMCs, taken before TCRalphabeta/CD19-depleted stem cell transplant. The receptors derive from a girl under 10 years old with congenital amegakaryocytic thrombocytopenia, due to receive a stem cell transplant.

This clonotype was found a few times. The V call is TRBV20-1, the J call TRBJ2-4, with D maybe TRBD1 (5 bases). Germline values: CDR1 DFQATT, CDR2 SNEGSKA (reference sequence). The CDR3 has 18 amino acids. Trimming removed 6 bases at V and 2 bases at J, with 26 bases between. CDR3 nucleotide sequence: TGCAGTGCCACAGACCGAATAGCAGGGAAGTGGACCAAAAACATTCAGTACTTC. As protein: CSATDRIAGKWTKNIQYF.

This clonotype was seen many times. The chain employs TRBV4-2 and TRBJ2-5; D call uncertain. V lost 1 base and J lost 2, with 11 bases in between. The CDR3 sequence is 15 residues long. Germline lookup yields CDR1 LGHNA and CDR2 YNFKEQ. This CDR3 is CASSQGLELQETQYF. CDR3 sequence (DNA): TGTGCCAGCAGCCAAGGTCTGGAGCTTCAAGAGACCCAGTACTTC.

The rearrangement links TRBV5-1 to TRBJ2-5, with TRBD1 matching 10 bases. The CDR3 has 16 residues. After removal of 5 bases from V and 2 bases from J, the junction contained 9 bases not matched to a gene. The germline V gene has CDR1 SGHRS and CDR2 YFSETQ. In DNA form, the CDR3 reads TGCGCCAGCAGTTGGACAGGGGGGGCCCTGCAAGAGACCCAGTACTTC. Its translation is CASSWTGGALQETQYF.

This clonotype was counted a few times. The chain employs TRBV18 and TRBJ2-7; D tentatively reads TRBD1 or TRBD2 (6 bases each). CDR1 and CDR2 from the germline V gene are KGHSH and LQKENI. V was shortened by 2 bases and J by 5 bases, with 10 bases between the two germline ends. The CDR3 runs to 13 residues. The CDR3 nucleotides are TGTGCCAGCTCACCAAGGGGGGCCGACGAGCAGTACTTC. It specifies CASSPRGADEQYF.

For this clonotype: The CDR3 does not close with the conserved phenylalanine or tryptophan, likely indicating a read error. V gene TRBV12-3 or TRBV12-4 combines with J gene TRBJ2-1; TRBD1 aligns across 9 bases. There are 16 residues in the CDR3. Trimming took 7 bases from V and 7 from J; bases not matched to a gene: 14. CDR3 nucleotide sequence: TGTGCCAGCACCCGAAGGGGACAGGGACTAAGGAATGAGCAGTTCTTG. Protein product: CASTRRGQGLRNEQFL.

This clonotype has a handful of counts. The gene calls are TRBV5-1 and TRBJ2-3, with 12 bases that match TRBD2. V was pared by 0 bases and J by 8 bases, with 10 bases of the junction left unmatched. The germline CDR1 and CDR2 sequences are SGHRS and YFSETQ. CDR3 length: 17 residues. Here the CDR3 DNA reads TGCGCCAGCAGCTTGGCCCTAGCGGGAGGGCCAGGCCCTACGCAGTATTTT. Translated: CASSLALAGGPGPTQYF.

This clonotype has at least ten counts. The CDR3 DNA reads TGTGCCAGCAGTTACCGGACAGGGGGGGAGACCCAGTACTTC. Translation gives CASSYRTGGETQYF. The chain carries TRBV28 and TRBJ2-5; 10 bases fit TRBD1. Germline CDR1 and CDR2: MDHEN and SYDVKM. V lost 4 bases, J lost 5 bases, and 4 bases stayed unmatched. The CDR3 totals 14 residues.

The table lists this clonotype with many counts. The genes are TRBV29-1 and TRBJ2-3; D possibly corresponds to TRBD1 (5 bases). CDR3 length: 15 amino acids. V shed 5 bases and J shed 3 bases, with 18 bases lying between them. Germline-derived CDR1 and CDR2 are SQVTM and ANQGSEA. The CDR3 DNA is TGCAGCGTTTCCTCGCAGGGAAGGTTGACAGATACGCAGTATTTT. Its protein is CSVSSQGRLTDTQYF.

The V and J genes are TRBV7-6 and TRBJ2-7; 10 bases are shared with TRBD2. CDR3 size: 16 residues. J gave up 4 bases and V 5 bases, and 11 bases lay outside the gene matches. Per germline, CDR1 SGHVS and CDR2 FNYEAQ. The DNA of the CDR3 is TGTGCCAGCAGCCCGCAGTGGGGACTAGCGAGTTACGAGCAGTACTTC. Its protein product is CASSPQWGLASYEQYF.

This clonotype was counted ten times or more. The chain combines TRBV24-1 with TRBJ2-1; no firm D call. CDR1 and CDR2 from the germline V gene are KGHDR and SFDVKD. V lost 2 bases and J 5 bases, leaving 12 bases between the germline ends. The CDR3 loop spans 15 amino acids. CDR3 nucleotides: TGTGCCACCAGTGATTCGGGCCCAATCAACAATGAGCAGTTCTTC. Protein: CATSDSGPINNEQFF.

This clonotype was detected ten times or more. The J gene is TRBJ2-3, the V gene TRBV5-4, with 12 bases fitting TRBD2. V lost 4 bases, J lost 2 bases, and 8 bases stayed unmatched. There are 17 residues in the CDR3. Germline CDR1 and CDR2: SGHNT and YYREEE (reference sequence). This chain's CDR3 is CASSPMTSGSVTDTQYF. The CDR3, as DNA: TGTGCCAGCAGCCCGATGACTAGCGGGAGCGTCACAGATACGCAGTATTTT.

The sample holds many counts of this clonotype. CDR3 residues: CASAWTTNEQFF. CDR3 DNA: TGTGCCAGCGCCTGGACTACCAATGAGCAGTTCTTC. The rearrangement links TRBV25-1 to TRBJ2-1, with D possibly matching TRBD2 (6 bases). The CDR3 length is 12 residues. The germline V gene encodes CDR1 MGHDK and CDR2 SYGVNS. Trimming stripped 8 bases from V and 6 bases from J, with 11 bases between.

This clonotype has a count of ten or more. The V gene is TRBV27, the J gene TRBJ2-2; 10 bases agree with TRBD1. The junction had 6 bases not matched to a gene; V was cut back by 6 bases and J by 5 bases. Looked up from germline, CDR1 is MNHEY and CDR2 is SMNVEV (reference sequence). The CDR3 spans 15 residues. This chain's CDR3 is CASSRTGGVTGELFF. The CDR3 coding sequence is TGTGCCAGCAGCCGGACAGGGGGTGTAACCGGGGAGCTGTTTTTT.

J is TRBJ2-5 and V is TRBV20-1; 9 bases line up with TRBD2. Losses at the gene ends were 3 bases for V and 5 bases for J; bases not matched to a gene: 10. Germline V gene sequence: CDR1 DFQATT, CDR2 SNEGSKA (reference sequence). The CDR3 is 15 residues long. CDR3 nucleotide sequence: TGCAGTGCTAGTGGCGGGAGGGCCGTGAGGGAGACCCAGTACTTC. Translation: CSASGGRAVRETQYF.

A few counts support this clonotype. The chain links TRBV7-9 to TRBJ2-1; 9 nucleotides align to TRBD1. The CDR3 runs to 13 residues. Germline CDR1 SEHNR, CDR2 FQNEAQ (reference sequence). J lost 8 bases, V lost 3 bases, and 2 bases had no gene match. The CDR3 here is CASSFRTGDEQFF. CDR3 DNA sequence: TGTGCCAGCAGCTTCAGGACAGGGGATGAGCAGTTCTTC.

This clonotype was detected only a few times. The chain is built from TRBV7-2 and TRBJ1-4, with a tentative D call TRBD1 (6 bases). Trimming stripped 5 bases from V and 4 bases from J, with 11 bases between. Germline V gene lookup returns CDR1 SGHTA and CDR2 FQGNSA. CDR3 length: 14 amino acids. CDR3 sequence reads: CASSVRGHNEKLFF. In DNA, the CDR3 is TGTGCCAGCAGCGTCCGGGGACATAATGAAAAACTGTTTTTT.

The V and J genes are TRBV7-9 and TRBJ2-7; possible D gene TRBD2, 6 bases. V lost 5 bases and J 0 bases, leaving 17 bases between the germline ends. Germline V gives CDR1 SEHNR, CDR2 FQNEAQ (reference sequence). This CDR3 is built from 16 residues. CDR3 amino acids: CASSPPGLMSSYEQYF. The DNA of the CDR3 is TGTGCCAGCAGCCCGCCGGGACTCATGAGCTCCTACGAGCAGTACTTC.

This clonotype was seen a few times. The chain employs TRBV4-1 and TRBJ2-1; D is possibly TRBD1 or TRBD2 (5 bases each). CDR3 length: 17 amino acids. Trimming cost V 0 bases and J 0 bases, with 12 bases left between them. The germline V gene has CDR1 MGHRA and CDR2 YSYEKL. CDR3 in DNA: TGCGCCAGCAGCCAAGATGGGTCAGGGAGCTCCTACAATGAGCAGTTCTTC. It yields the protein CASSQDGSGSSYNEQFF.

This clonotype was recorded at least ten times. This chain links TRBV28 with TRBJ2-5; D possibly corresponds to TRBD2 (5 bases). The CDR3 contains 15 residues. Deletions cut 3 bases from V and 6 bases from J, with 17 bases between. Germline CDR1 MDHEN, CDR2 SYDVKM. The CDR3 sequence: CASSLGSGRAKTQYF. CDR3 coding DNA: TGTGCCAGCAGTTTGGGGAGTGGGAGAGCTAAGACCCAGTACTTC.

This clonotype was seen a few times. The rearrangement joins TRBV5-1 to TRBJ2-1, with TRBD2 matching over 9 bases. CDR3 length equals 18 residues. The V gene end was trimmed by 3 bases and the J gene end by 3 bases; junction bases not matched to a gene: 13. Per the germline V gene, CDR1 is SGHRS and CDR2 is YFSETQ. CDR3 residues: CASSYGHLSGRIYNEQFF. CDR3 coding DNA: TGCGCCAGCAGCTATGGGCACCTCAGCGGGAGGATCTACAATGAGCAGTTCTTC.

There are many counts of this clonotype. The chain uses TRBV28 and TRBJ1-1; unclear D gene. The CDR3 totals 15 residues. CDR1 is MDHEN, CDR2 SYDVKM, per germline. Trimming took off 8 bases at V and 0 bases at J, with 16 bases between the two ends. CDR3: CASPPRLALNTEAFF. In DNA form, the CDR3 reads TGTGCCAGCCCACCTAGATTGGCTTTGAACACTGAAGCTTTCTTT.

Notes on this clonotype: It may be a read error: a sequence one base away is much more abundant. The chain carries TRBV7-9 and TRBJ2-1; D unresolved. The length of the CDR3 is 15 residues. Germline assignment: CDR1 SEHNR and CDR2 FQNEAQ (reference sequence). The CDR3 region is CAGSSVGLSYNEQFF. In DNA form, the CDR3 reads TGTGCCGGCAGCTCAGTAGGCCTCTCCTACAATGAGCAGTTCTTC.

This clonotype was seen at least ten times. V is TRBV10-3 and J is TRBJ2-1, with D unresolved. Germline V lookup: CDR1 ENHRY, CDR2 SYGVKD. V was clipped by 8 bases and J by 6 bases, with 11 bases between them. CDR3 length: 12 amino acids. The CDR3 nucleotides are TGTGCCATCGTATCCCAACTCAATGAGCAGTTCTTC. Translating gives CAIVSQLNEQFF.

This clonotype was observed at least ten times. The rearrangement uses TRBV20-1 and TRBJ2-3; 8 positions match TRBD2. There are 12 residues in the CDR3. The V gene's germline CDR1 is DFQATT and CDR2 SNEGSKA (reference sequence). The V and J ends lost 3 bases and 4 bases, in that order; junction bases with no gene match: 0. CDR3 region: CSASGRADTQYF. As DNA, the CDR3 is TGCAGTGCTAGCGGGAGGGCAGATACGCAGTATTTT.

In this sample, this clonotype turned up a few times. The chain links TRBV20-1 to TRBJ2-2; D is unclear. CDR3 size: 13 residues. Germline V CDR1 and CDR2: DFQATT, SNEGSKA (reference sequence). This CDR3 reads CSAVLINTGELFF. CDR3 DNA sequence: TGCAGCGCGGTCCTTATAAACACCGGGGAGCTGTTTTTT.

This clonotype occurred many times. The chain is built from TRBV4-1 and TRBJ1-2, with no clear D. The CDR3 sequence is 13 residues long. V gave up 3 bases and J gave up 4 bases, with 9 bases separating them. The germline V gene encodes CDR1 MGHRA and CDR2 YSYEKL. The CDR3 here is CASSQFLFYGYTF. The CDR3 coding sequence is TGCGCCAGCAGCCAGTTTCTGTTCTATGGCTACACCTTC.

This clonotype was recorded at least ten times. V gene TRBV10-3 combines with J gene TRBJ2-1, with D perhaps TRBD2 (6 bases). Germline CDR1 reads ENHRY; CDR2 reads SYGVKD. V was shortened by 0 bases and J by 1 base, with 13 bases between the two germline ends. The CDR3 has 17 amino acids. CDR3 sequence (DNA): TGTGCCATCAGTGAGTCTCCCATAGCGGCTTCCTACAATGAGCAGTTCTTC. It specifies CAISESPIAASYNEQFF.

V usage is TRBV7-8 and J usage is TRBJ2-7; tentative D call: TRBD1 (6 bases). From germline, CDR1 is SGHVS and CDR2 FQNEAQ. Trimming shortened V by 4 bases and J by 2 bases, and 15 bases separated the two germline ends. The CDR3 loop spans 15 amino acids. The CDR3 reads CASSSSLQGTYEQYF. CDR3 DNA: TGTGCCAGCAGCTCCTCCCTCCAGGGGACCTACGAGCAGTACTTC.

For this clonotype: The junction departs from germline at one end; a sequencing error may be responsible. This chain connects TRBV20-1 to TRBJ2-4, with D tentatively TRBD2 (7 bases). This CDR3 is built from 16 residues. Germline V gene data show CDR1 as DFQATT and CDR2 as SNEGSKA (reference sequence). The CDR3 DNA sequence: TGTGGGGGGGCGGTTGGGCTAGATGTCGCACCGGACATTCAGTACTTC. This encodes CGGAVGLDVAPDIQYF.

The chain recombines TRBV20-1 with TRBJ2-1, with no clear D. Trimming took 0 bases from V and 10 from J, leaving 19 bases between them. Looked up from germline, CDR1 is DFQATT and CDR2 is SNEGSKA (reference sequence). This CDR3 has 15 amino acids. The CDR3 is CSARDLRAPGREQFF. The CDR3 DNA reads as TGCAGTGCTAGAGATCTTCGAGCTCCCGGTAGAGAGCAGTTCTTC.

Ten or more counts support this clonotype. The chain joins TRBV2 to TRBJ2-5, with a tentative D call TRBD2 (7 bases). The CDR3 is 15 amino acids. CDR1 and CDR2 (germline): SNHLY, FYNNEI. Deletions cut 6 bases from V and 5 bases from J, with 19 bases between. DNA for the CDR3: TGTGCCAGCAGGCAGGGGACTACCTGGCGGGAGACCCAGTACTTC. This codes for CASRQGTTWRETQYF.

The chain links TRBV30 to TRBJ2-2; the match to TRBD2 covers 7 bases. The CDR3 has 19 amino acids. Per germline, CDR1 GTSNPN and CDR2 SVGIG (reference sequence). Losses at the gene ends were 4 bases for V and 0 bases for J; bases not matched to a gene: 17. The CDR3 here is CAWMRPLAGVTANTGELFF. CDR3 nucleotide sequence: TGTGCCTGGATGCGGCCACTGGCGGGAGTGACGGCGAACACCGGGGAGCTGTTTTTT.